This T cell receptor (beta chain) originates from a study of T-cell reconstitution after alpha-beta-depleted transplantation in children. This CDR3 is built from 14 residues. Germline CDR1 reads ENHRY; CDR2 reads SYGVKD. Trimming took 5 bases from V and 2 from J; bases not matched to a gene: 5. Remarks on this clonotype: Its antigen is unknown.

Study conclusions and caveats: Once a year had passed after transplant, T-cell counts and diversity came mostly from newly produced T cells. Where alpha-beta T cells came from about two months after transplant was reportedly several hundred expanded graft clones.

A library of TCRbeta sequences, prepared with unique molecular identifiers, was generated. TCRdb re-called the PCR reads with MiXCR, one entry per CDR3 protein. The sample includes about 200,000 distinct CDR3 sequences, 7.5% to 9.5% of them seen just once. Sample: PBMCs, mostly from graft donor cells, taken 360 days after TCRalphabeta/CD19-depleted stem cell transplant. The rearrangement joins TRBV10-3 to TRBJ1-1, with 7 bases fitting TRBD1. The clonotype originates from a male patient between 2 and 15 years old who had a stem cell transplant for acute myeloid leukemia, so the T cells may come from the graft donor. Here the CDR3 reads CAISPGQLNTEAFF. CDR3 nucleotides: TGTGCCATCAGTCCGGGACAGCTTAACACTGAAGCTTTCTTT.